This TCR beta chain was profiled in a study of blood T cell repertoires in COVID-19. Study-level background: Some COVID-19 samples were acute and others convalescent; all came from the United States, Italy and Spain. From T cells, B-cell-depleted T cells, or PBMCs came the material, which was cDNA or gDNA.

V lost 1 base to trimming and J lost 1 base, with 12 bases between them. Germline V gives CDR1 SGHTA, CDR2 FQGNSA. The CDR3 runs 16 residues. TCRdb keeps only in-frame clones here, not all; method: immunoSEQ multiplex PCR. The sample holds around 230,000 clones, approximately 88% seen once. The material sequenced was peripheral blood. The TCR was taken from a middle-aged man with acute or convalescent COVID-19. This chain joins TRBV7-2 and TRBJ2-3; D is possibly TRBD2 (6 bases). The DNA of the CDR3 is TGTGCCAGCAGCTTAGTGGGGGACTCCCGCACAGATACGCAGTATTTT. Translated, it gives CASSLVGDSRTDTQYF.